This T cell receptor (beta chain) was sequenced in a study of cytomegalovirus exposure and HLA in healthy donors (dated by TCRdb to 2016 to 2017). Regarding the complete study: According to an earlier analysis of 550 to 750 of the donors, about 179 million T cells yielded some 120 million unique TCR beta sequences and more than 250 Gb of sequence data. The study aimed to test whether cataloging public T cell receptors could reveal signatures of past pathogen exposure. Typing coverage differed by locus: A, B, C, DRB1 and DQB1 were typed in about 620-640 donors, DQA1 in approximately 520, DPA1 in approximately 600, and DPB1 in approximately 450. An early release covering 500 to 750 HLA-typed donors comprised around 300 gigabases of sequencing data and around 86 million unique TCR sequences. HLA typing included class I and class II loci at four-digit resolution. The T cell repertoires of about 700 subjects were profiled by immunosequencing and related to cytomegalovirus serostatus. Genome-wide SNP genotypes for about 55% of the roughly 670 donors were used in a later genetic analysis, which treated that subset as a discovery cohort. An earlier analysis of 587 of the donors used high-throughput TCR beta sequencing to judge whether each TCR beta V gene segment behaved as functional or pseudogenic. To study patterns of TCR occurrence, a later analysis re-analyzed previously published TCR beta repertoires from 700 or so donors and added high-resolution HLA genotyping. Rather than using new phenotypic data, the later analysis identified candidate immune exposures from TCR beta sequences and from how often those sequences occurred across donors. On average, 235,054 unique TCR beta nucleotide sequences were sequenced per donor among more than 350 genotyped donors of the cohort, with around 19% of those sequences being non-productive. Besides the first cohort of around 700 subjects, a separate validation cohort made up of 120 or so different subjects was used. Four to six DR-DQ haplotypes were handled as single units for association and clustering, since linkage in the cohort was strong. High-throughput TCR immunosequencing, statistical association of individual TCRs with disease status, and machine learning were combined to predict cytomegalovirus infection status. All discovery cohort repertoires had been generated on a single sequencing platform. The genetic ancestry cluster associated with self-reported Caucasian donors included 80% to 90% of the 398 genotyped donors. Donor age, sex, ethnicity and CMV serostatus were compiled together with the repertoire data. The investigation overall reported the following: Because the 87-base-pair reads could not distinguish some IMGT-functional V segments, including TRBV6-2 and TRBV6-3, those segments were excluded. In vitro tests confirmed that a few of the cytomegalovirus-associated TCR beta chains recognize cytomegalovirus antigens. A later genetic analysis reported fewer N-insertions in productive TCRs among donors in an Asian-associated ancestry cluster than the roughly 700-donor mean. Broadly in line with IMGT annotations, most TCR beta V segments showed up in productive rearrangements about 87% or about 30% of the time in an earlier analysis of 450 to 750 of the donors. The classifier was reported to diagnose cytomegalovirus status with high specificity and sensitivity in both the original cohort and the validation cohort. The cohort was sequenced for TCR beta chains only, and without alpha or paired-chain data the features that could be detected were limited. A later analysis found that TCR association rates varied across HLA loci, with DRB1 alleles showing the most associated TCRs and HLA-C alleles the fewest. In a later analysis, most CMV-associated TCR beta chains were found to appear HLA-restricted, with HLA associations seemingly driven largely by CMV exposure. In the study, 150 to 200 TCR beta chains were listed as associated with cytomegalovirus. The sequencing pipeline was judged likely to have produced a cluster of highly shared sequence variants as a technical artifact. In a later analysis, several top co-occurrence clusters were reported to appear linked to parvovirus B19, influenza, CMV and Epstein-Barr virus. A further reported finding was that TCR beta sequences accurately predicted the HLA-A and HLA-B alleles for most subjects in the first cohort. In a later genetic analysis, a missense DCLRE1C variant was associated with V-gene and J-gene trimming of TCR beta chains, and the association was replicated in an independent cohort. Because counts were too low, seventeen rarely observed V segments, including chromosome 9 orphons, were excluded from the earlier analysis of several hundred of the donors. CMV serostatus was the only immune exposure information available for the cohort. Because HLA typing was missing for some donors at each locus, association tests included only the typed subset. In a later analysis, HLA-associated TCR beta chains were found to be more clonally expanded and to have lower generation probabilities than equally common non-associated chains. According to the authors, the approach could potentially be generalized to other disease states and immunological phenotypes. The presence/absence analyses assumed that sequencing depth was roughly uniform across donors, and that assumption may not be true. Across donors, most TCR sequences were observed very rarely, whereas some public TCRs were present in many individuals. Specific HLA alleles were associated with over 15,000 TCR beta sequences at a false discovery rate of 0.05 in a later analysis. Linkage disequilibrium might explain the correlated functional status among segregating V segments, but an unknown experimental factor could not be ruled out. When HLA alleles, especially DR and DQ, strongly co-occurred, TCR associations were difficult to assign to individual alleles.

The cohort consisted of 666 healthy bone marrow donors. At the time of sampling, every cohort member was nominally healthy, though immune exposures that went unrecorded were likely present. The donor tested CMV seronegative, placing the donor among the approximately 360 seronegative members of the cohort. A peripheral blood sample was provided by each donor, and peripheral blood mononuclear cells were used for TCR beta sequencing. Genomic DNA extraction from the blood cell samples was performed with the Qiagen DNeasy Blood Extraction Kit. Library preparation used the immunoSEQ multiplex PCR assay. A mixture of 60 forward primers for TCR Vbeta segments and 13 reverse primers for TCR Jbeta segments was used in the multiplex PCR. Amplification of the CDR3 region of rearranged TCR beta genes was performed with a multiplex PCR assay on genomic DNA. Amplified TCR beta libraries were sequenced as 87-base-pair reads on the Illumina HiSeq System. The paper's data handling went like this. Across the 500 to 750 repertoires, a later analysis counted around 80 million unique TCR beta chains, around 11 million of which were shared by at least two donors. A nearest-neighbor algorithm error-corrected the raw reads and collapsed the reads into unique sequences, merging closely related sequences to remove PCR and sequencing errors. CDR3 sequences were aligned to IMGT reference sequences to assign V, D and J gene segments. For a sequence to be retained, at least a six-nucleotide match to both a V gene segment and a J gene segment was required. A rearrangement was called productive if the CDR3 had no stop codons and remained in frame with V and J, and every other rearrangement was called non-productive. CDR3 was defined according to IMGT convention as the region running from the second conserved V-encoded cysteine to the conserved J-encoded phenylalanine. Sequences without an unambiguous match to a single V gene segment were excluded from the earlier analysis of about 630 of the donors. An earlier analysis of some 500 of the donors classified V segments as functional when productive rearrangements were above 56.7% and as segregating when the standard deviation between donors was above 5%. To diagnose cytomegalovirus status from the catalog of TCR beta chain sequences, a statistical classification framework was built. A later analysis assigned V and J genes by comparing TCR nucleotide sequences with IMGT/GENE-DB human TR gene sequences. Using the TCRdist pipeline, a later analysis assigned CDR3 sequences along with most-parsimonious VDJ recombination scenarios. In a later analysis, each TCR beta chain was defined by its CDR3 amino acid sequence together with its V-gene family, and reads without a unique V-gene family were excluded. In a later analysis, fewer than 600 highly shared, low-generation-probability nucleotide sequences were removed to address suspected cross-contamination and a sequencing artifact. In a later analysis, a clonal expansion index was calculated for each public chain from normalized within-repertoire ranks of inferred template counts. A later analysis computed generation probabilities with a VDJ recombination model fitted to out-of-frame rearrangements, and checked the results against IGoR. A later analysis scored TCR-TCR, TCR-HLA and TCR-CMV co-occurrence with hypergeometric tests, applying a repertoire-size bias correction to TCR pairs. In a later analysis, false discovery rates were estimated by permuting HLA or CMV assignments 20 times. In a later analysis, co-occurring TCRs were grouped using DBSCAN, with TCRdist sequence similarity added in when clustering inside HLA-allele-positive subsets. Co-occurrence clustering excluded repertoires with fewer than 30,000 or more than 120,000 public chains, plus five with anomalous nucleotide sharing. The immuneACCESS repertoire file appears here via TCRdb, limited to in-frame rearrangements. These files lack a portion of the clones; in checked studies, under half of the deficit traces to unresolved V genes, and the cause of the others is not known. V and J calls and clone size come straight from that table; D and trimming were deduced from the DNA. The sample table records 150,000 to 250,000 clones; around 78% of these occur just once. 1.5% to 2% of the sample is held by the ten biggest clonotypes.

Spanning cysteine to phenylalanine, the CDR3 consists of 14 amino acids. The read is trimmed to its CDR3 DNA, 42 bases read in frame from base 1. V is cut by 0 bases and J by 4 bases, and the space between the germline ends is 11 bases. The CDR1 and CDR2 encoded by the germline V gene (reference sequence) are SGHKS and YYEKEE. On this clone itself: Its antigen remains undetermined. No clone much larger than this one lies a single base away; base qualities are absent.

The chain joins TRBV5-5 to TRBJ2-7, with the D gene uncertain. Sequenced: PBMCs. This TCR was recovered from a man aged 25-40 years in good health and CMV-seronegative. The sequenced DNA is TGTGCCAGCAGCTTGGTTTCTAGTCTTTACGAGCAGTACTTC. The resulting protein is CASSLVSSLYEQYF.